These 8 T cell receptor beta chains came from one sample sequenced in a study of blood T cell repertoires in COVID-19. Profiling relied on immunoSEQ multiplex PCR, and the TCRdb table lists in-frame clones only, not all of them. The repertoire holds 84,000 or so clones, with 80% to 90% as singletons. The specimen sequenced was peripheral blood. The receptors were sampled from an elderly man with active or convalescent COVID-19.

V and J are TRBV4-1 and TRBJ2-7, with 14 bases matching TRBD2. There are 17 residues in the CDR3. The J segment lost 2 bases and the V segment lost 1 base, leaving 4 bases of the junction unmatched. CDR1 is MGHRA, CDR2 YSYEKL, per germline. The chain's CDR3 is CASSQGLAGGPPYEQYF. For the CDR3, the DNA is TGCGCCAGCAGCCAAGGACTAGCGGGAGGGCCGCCCTACGAGCAGTACTTC.

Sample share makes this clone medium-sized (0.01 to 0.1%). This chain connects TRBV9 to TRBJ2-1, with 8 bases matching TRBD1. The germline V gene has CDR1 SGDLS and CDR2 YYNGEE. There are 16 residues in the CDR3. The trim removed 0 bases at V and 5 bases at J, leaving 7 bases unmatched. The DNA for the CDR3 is TGTGCCAGCAGCGTAGCGGCAGGGGGCTCAGACAATGAGCAGTTCTTC. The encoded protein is CASSVAAGGSDNEQFF.

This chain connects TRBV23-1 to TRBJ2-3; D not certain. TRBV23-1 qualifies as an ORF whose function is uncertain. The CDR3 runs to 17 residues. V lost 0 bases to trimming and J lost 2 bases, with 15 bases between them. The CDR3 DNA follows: TGCGCCAGCAGTCAATCTCCTACCCGGTATTACACAGATACGCAGTATTTT. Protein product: CASSQSPTRYYTDTQYF.

This CDR3 is CASSPRGEGTDTQYF. Here the CDR3 DNA reads TGTGCCAGCAGTCCTCGGGGGGAAGGCACAGATACGCAGTATTTT. The rearrangement links TRBV6-5 to TRBJ2-3, with 7 bases identical to TRBD2. The V and J ends lost 5 bases and 1 base, in that order; junction bases with no gene match: 6. The CDR3 is 15 residues long. Looked up from germline, CDR1 is MNHEY and CDR2 is SVGAGI.

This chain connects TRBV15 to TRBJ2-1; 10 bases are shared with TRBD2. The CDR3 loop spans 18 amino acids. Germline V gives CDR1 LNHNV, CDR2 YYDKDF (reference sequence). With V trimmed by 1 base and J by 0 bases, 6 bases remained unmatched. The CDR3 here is CATSRGLAGLSSYNEQFF. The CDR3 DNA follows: TGTGCCACCAGCAGAGGACTAGCGGGCCTTAGCTCCTACAATGAGCAGTTCTTC.

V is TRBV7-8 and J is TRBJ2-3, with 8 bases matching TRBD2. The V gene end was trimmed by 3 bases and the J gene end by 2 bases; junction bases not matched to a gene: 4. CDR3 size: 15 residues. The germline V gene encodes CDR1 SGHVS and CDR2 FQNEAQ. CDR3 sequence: CASSFVGGVTDTQYF. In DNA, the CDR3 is TGTGCCAGCAGCTTTGTCGGGGGGGTCACAGATACGCAGTATTTT.

The DNA for the CDR3 is TGTGCCAGCAGCCAAGTGGGCAGGGGGAGCTATGGCTACACCTTC. Its translation: CASSQVGRGSYGYTF. This chain joins TRBV4-2 and TRBJ1-2, with TRBD1 matching over 7 bases. V shed 1 base and J 4 bases; nucleotides not matched to a gene: 6. The CDR3 is 15 amino acids. From germline, CDR1 is LGHNA and CDR2 YNFKEQ.

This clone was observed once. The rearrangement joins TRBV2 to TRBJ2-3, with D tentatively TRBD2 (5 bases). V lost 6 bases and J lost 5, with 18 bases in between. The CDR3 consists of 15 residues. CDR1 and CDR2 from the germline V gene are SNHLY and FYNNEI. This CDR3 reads CASRNSGFAGDTQYF. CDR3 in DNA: TGTGCCAGCAGGAACTCGGGATTCGCGGGAGATACGCAGTATTTT.